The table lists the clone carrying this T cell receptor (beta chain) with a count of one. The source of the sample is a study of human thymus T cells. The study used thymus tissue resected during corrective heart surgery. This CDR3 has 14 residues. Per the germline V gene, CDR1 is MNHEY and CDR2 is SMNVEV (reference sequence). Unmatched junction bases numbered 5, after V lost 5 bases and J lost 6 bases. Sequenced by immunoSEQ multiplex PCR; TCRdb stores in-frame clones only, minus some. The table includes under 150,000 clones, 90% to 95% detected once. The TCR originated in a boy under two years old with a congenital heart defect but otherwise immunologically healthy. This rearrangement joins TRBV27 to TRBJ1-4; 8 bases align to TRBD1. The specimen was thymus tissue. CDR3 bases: TGTGCCAGCAGTCCGACAGGGGTCCATGAAAAACTGTTTTTT. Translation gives CASSPTGVHEKLFF.